This TCR beta chain stems from a study of cytomegalovirus exposure and HLA in healthy donors. General study findings and limits: Highest at DRB1 and lowest at HLA-C, TCR association rates differed among HLA loci in a later analysis. A later analysis found common viral pathogens apparently linked to several of the most significant clusters. An assumption of roughly uniform sequencing depth across donors underlay the presence/absence analyses.

Per the germline V gene, CDR1 is GTSNPN and CDR2 is SVGIG (reference sequence). This CDR3 contains 15 residues. V shed 5 bases and J shed 0 bases, with 17 bases lying between them. On this clone itself: What it recognizes is unknown.

PCR was performed using 60 Vbeta and 13 Jbeta primers. The table came from immunoSEQ multiplex PCR; TCRdb's copy has only in-frame clones and leaves some out. This sample carries about 98,000 clones, roughly 82% of them seen once, and the ten largest clones take roughly 8%. This chain uses TRBV30 with TRBJ2-7; D might be TRBD1 (5 bases). The clonotype comes from a human donor in good health. The source material was PBMCs. This CDR3 is CAWSIGSRASYEQYF. CDR3 coding DNA: TGTGCCTGGTCTATCGGCAGCAGGGCCTCCTACGAGCAGTACTTC.